Presented here are 28 T cell receptor beta chains from one specimen sequenced in a study of blood T cell repertoires in COVID-19. Repertoires were generated with immunoSEQ multiplex PCR, while TCRdb's copy carries only in-frame clones and drops some. The profile shows roughly 260,000 clones, 87% of them singletons. The sequencing sample was made of PBMCs or T cells enriched from blood (not recorded which). Source of these receptors: a woman aged 25 to 39 with acute COVID-19.

This clone was detected many times. The V gene is TRBV12-5, the J gene TRBJ1-4, with D possibly being TRBD1 (6 bases). Germline V CDR1 and CDR2: LGHNT, FRNRAP. The CDR3 has 13 residues. V lost 1 base and J 7 bases, leaving 7 bases between the germline ends. The CDR3, as DNA: TGTGCTAGTGGTTTGGGGACAGTTGAAAAACTGTTTTTT. Its translation: CASGLGTVEKLFF.

This chain uses TRBV6-1 with TRBJ1-5; TRBD1 matches at 9 bases. Germline CDR1 and CDR2: MNHNS and SASEGT. CDR3 length: 16 amino acids. J gave up 1 base and V 2 bases, and 3 bases lay outside the gene matches. CDR3: CASSERTGDSNQPQHF. The CDR3 DNA reads TGTGCCAGCAGTGAACGGACAGGGGACAGCAATCAGCCCCAGCATTTT.

The count of this clone is one. This sequence joins TRBV4-3 and TRBJ2-3; the D is unclear. CDR1 LGHNA and CDR2 YSLEER come from the germline V gene. V was cut by 0 bases and J by 0 bases, with 10 bases left in between. The length of the CDR3 is 16 residues. The CDR3 protein is CASSQEVLTSTDTQYF. CDR3 bases: TGCGCCAGCAGCCAAGAAGTTTTGACTAGCACAGATACGCAGTATTTT.

The CDR3 loop reads CASSFRGVGSEKLFF. For the CDR3, the DNA is TGTGCCAGCAGCTTCAGGGGAGTCGGGTCTGAAAAACTGTTTTTT. The V gene is TRBV7-9, the J gene TRBJ1-4, with D possibly being TRBD1 (6 bases). Germline V gene lookup returns CDR1 SEHNR and CDR2 FQNEAQ (reference sequence). The ends were cut back, 3 bases at V and 7 bases at J, with 15 bases in the middle. The CDR3 contains 15 residues.

The chain carries TRBV19 and TRBJ2-5, with 7 nucleotides matching TRBD1. J gave up 5 bases and V 3 bases, and 12 bases lay outside the gene matches. The V gene's germline CDR1 is LNHDA and CDR2 SQIVND (reference sequence). The CDR3 loop spans 16 amino acids. The CDR3, as DNA: TGTGCCAGTAGTATTTCCCCGACAGGGATGGGTGAGACCCAGTACTTC. It specifies CASSISPTGMGETQYF.

The chain has TRBV7-2 and TRBJ2-2; 8 bases are a match to TRBD1. From germline, CDR1 is SGHTA and CDR2 FQGNSA. The CDR3 spans 15 residues. The V segment lost 4 bases and the J segment 2 bases; nucleotides outside the gene matches: 3. CDR3 sequence (DNA): TGTGCCAGCAGCTCACAGGGGGGAAACACCGGGGAGCTGTTTTTT. This encodes CASSSQGGNTGELFF.

CDR3 sequence reads: CASSYDTSPRADTQYF. CDR3 coding DNA: TGTGCCAGCAGTTACGATACGTCCCCCCGGGCAGATACGCAGTATTTT. This sequence joins TRBV6-5 and TRBJ2-3; D unclear. This CDR3 contains 16 residues. The germline CDR1 and CDR2 sequences are MNHEY and SVGAGI. Trimming cost V 2 bases and J 4 bases, with 16 bases left between them.

The V call is TRBV10-3, the J call TRBJ1-6, with D possibly matching TRBD1 (6 bases). CDR3 size: 16 residues. Trimming stripped 2 bases from V and 7 bases from J, with 15 bases between. From germline, CDR1 is ENHRY and CDR2 SYGVKD. CDR3 loop: CAISEPDGRGNSPLHF. CDR3 DNA: TGTGCCATCAGTGAGCCCGATGGCAGGGGAAATTCACCCCTCCACTTT.

This chain links TRBV2 with TRBJ1-6; tentatively, D is TRBD1 (6 bases). V was cut by 8 bases and J by 0 bases, with 20 bases left in between. CDR1 is SNHLY and CDR2 is FYNNEI in the germline V gene. The CDR3 spans 18 residues. CDR3 protein: CASLRVRTGSSYNSPLHF. The CDR3 DNA sequence: TGTGCCAGCCTCAGGGTCCGTACAGGGAGCTCCTATAATTCACCCCTCCACTTT.

This rearrangement joins TRBV10-2 to TRBJ2-6, with a weak D call TRBD1 (6 bases). The ends were cut back, 4 bases at V and 1 base at J, with 14 bases in the middle. CDR3 length equals 17 residues. The germline V gene has CDR1 WSHSY and CDR2 SAAADI. For the CDR3, the DNA is TGCGCCAGCAGTGCCCAGGGGCTAGCATCTGGGGCCAACGTCCTGACTTTC. This translates into CASSAQGLASGANVLTF.

The rearrangement links TRBV6-5 to TRBJ2-7, with 9 nucleotides matching TRBD1. The V gene's germline CDR1 is MNHEY and CDR2 SVGAGI. The CDR3 runs to 14 residues. V shed 5 bases and J 4 bases; nucleotides not matched to a gene: 6. This CDR3 is CASSQQGATYEQYF. CDR3 coding DNA: TGTGCCAGCAGTCAACAGGGGGCGACTTACGAGCAGTACTTC.

The CDR3 reads CASSRLIGDTGELFF. CDR3 coding DNA: TGCGCCAGCAGCCGGTTGATCGGGGACACCGGGGAGCTGTTTTTT. The chain employs TRBV4-3 and TRBJ2-2, with TRBD2 as a possible D gene (5 bases). The CDR3 is 15 residues long. V was shortened by 4 bases and J by 3 bases, with 12 bases between the two germline ends. Germline loops: CDR1 LGHNA, CDR2 YSLEER.

The chain employs TRBV4-3 and TRBJ2-1; 12 bases are shared with TRBD2. Germline V CDR1 and CDR2: LGHNA, YSLEER. Germline trimming cut 4 bases from V and 4 bases from J; bases unmatched to any gene: 2. The CDR3 spans 15 residues. This chain's CDR3 is CASSRLAGVYNEQFF. In DNA, the CDR3 is TGCGCCAGCAGCCGACTAGCGGGGGTTTACAATGAGCAGTTCTTC.

The V and J genes are TRBV5-1 and TRBJ2-3, with D hard to call. Trimming pared 0 bases from V and 6 bases from J, leaving 20 bases between. Germline CDR1 is SGHRS and CDR2 is YFSETQ. The CDR3 covers 17 residues. CDR3 amino acids: CASSLEFGSYTSDTQYF. The DNA for the CDR3 is TGCGCCAGCAGCTTGGAATTCGGGTCCTACACATCGGATACGCAGTATTTT.

This clone has only one observation. The V gene is TRBV18, the J gene TRBJ1-5; D call uncertain. The CDR3 sequence is 14 residues long. Trimming removed 2 bases from V and 7 bases from J, with 12 bases in between. Germline CDR1 is KGHSH and CDR2 is LQKENI. CDR3 loop: CASSPGLPGQPQHF. The CDR3 nucleotides are TGTGCCAGCTCACCAGGGCTCCCGGGGCAGCCCCAGCATTTT.

V is TRBV11-2 and J is TRBJ2-1; 12 bases are shared with TRBD2. This CDR3 is 14 amino acids long. The V gene's germline CDR1 is SGHAT and CDR2 FQNNGV. J gave up 11 bases and V 3 bases, and 5 bases lay outside the gene matches. The CDR3 is CASSFPGLAGKQFF. The CDR3 DNA follows: TGTGCCAGCAGCTTCCCCGGACTAGCGGGAAAGCAGTTCTTC.

The chain joins TRBV5-1 to TRBJ2-7; 11 nucleotides agree with TRBD1. Germline V gives CDR1 SGHRS, CDR2 YFSETQ. This CDR3 is built from 15 residues. J gave up 4 bases and V 4 bases, and 7 bases lay outside the gene matches. DNA for the CDR3: TGCGCCAGCAGCCTCTTAGGACAGGGGGCATACGAGCAGTACTTC. Its protein is CASSLLGQGAYEQYF.

This rearrangement joins TRBV5-5 to TRBJ1-6, with D tentatively TRBD1 (6 bases). The CDR3 has 15 residues. Between the trimmed V and J ends, which lost 3 bases and 7 bases, there was a span of 14 bases. In germline, CDR1 is SGHKS, CDR2 YYEKEE (reference sequence). CDR3 sequence (DNA): TGTGCCAGCAGCTCTTCACAGGGTAACAATTCACCCCTCCACTTT. Translating gives CASSSSQGNNSPLHF.

V and J are TRBV5-8 and TRBJ2-7, with TRBD1 matching 7 bases. The CDR3 has 14 amino acids. Germline V gene sequence: CDR1 SGHTS, CDR2 YDEGEE. The V gene end was trimmed by 6 bases and the J gene end by 1 base; junction bases not matched to a gene: 7. The CDR3 here is CASTKGQASYEQYF. The CDR3 DNA reads TGTGCCAGCACCAAAGGACAGGCTTCCTACGAGCAGTACTTC.

The chain combines TRBV7-2 with TRBJ1-2; D unclear. The V and J ends lost 0 bases and 0 bases respectively, with 17 bases between them. Germline CDR1 is SGHTA and CDR2 is FQGNSA. CDR3 size: 18 residues. The CDR3 DNA sequence: TGTGCCAGCAGCTTAGCCCCGGAGGGTGCGGAAGCTAACTATGGCTACACCTTC. As protein: CASSLAPEGAEANYGYTF. The full variable domain, its missing parts supplied by reference TRBV7-2 and TRBJ1-2, is GAGVSQSPSNKVTEKGKDVELRCDPISGHTALYWYRQSLGQGLEFLIYFQGNSAPDKSGLPSDRFSAERTGGSVSTLTIQRTQQEDSAVYLCASSLAPEGAEANYGYTFGSGTRLTVV.

The chain has TRBV29-1 and TRBJ2-1; 9 nucleotides line up with TRBD1. The length of the CDR3 is 13 residues. V lost 4 bases to trimming and J lost 6 bases; unmatched junction nucleotides: 4. Germline V gene data show CDR1 as SQVTM and CDR2 as ANQGSEA. CDR3 sequence: CSVGTGDFNEQFF. The CDR3 nucleotides are TGCAGCGTTGGGACAGGGGACTTCAATGAGCAGTTCTTC.

The DNA of the CDR3 is TGTGCCAGCTCACCAGACAGAGAAACTAGCACAGATACGCAGTATTTT. Its translation: CASSPDRETSTDTQYF. The rearrangement joins TRBV18 to TRBJ2-3; a possible D gene is TRBD1 (5 bases). V was shortened by 2 bases and J by 0 bases, with 12 bases between the two germline ends. This CDR3 comprises 16 residues. Per germline, CDR1 KGHSH and CDR2 LQKENI. Full variable domain (rest looked up from reference TRBV18 and TRBJ2-3): NAGVMQNPRHLVRRRGQEARLRCSPMKGHSHVYWYRQLPEEGLKFMVYLQKENIIDESGMPKERFSAEFPKEGPSILRIQQVVRGDSAAYFCASSPDRETSTDTQYFGPGTRLTVL.

This clone was detected only once. This chain joins TRBV13 and TRBJ2-1, with a possible D match to TRBD1 (6 bases). This CDR3 has 17 amino acids. The germline CDR1 and CDR2 sequences are PRHDT and FYEKMQ (reference sequence). Between the trimmed V and J ends, which lost 2 bases and 9 bases, there was a span of 23 bases. The CDR3 DNA reads as TGTGCCAGCAGCTTATACCTCCGACAGGATAGGCACGGTGAGCAGTTCTTC. It is translated as CASSLYLRQDRHGEQFF.

The chain recombines TRBV30 with TRBJ1-2, with 8 bases aligning to TRBD1. The CDR3 loop spans 14 amino acids. Germline CDR1 and CDR2: GTSNPN and SVGIG (reference sequence). Losses at the gene ends were 2 bases for V and 4 bases for J; bases not matched to a gene: 6. The CDR3 DNA reads as TGTGCCTGGAGTCCCGGACAGGGAGTCTATGGCTACACCTTC. The encoded protein is CAWSPGQGVYGYTF.

The J gene is TRBJ1-2, the V gene TRBV5-1, with TRBD1 matching over 7 bases. The germline V gene encodes CDR1 SGHRS and CDR2 YFSETQ. The trim removed 7 bases at V and 7 bases at J, leaving 13 bases unmatched. The CDR3 has 14 amino acids. The CDR3 loop reads CASLPLPGGTGYTF. For the CDR3, the DNA is TGCGCCAGCCTCCCGCTCCCAGGGGGTACTGGCTACACCTTC.

The genes are TRBV6-6 and TRBJ1-1; D remains unclear. Germline assignment: CDR1 MNHNY and CDR2 SVGAGI (reference sequence). The CDR3 is 17 residues long. The V and J ends lost 5 bases and 3 bases respectively, with 22 bases between them. The CDR3 loop is CASSPLGPDLGDTEAFF. The CDR3 coding sequence is TGTGCCAGCAGTCCCCTCGGTCCCGACCTCGGGGACACTGAAGCTTTCTTT.

The chain couples TRBV5-1 to TRBJ1-4; the D gene is possibly TRBD1 (5 bases). The CDR3 consists of 15 residues. V lost 1 base and J 8 bases, leaving 15 bases between the germline ends. In germline, CDR1 is SGHRS, CDR2 YFSETQ. The CDR3 sequence is CASSLWGRVMEKLFF. The CDR3 coding sequence is TGCGCCAGCAGCTTGTGGGGCAGGGTGATGGAAAAACTGTTTTTT.

V is TRBV30 and J is TRBJ1-4; 7 bases fit TRBD1. Germline CDR1 GTSNPN, CDR2 SVGIG (reference sequence). The CDR3 covers 14 residues. V shed 1 base and J 3 bases; nucleotides not matched to a gene: 2. The DNA of the CDR3 is TGTGCCTGGAGTGGAGGGGGCCCTAATGAAAAACTGTTTTTT. Translated: CAWSGGGPNEKLFF.